This TCR beta chain derives from a study of blood T cell repertoires in COVID-19. At the level of the study: COVID-19 samples from acute and convalescent phases originated in the United States, Italy and Spain. In each case, the material was cDNA or gDNA derived from T cells, B-cell-depleted T cells, or PBMCs.

Sequencing used immunoSEQ multiplex PCR; TCRdb keeps in-frame clones, though not all of them. The table shows about 150,000 clones, with around 80% occurring only once. Trimming removed 6 bases at V and 2 bases at J, with 17 bases between. Per germline, CDR1 LNHDA and CDR2 SQIVND (reference sequence). This CDR3 has 16 residues. Sample: peripheral blood. The sequence derives from a man in his sixties with acute or convalescent COVID-19. The chain uses TRBV19 and TRBJ1-5, with D maybe TRBD1 (5 bases). This CDR3 is CASSPPTGFGNQPQHF. DNA for the CDR3: TGTGCCAGTAGCCCCCCAACAGGCTTCGGCAATCAGCCCCAGCATTTT. Combining the CDR3 with reference TRBV19 and TRBJ1-5 gives the whole variable domain DGGITQSPKYLFRKEGQNVTLSCEQNLNHDAMYWYRQDPGQGLRLIYYSQIVNDFQKGDIAEGYSVSREKKESFPLTVTSAQKNPTAFYLCASSPPTGFGNQPQHFGDGTRLSIL.